Following are 28 T cell receptor beta chains from one sample sequenced in a study of blood T cells in healthy people across ages. Then a second PCR, running roughly 7 to 11 cycles, was carried out with a sample-barcoded 5' primer and a J-beta primer mix. From the 5' RACE reads, TCRdb called clonotypes with MiXCR, one entry per CDR3 protein. In the table there are 1.8 million or so distinct CDR3 sequences, 35% to 50% of which are singletons. Material: blood. The receptors originated from a human donor in good health.

A remark on this clonotype: A junction boundary mismatches the germline segment, possibly from a read error. V and J are TRBV27 and TRBJ2-5; a possible D gene is TRBD1 (5 bases). The DNA end lines up better with TRBJ2-7; the J call may be wrong. Germline lookup yields CDR1 MNHEY and CDR2 SMNVEV (reference sequence). CDR3 length: 12 amino acids. The CDR3 region has the DNA TGTGCCTGCAGTTTGTTAGGGGACGAGCAGTACTTC. The encoded protein is CACSLLGDEQYF.

This clonotype has a handful of counts. The chain employs TRBV7-2 and TRBJ2-5; 9 nucleotides match TRBD1. The CDR3 runs 14 residues. Per germline, CDR1 SGHTA and CDR2 FQGNSA. V dropped 2 bases and J dropped 5; count of bases not matched to a gene: 3. The DNA for the CDR3 is TGTGCCAGCAGCTTAATGACAGGGGGGGAGACCCAGTACTTC. Translated: CASSLMTGGETQYF.

The chain joins TRBV9 to TRBJ2-1, with D uncertain. The CDR3 runs to 13 residues. V dropped 0 bases and J dropped 8 bases, with 9 bases sitting between them. Germline V gene data show CDR1 as SGDLS and CDR2 as YYNGEE. CDR3 amino acids: CASSVASNDEQFF. CDR3 DNA: TGTGCCAGCAGCGTAGCATCGAACGATGAGCAGTTCTTC. The entire variable domain, with the rest obtained from reference TRBV9 and TRBJ2-1, is as follows: DSGVTQTPKHLITATGQRVTLRCSPRSGDLSVYWYQQSLDQGLQFLIQYYNGEERAKGNILERFSAQQFPDLHSELNLSSLELGDSALYFCASSVASNDEQFFGPGTRLTVL.

The CDR3 nucleotides are TGCGCCAGCAGCTTTACCGCGATGGCTGGCGGGGAGCTGTTTTTT. This gives the protein CASSFTAMAGGELFF. The chain employs TRBV5-1 and TRBJ2-2; D gene uncertain. Germline V gene data show CDR1 as SGHRS and CDR2 as YFSETQ. Trimming pared 2 bases from V and 7 bases from J, leaving 15 bases between. The CDR3 has 15 amino acids.

The rearrangement uses TRBV7-9 and TRBJ1-2, with a weak D call TRBD1 (5 bases). Trimming took 5 bases from V and 4 from J, leaving 17 bases between them. CDR1 is SEHNR and CDR2 is FQNEAQ in the germline V gene (reference sequence). The CDR3 loop spans 15 amino acids. The CDR3: CASSALPGTCYGYTF. CDR3 sequence (DNA): TGTGCCAGCAGCGCTTTACCTGGGACCTGCTATGGCTACACCTTC.

The chain recombines TRBV4-2 with TRBJ2-5; D gene unclear. With 1 base removed from V and 0 bases from J, the gap between germline ends came to 12 bases. Germline assignment: CDR1 LGHNA and CDR2 YNFKEQ. There are 16 residues in the CDR3. CDR3 coding DNA: TGTGCCAGCAGCCAAGGCCGCCAGCGCAACCAAGAGACCCAGTACTTC. Residues: CASSQGRQRNQETQYF.

V gene TRBV20-1 combines with J gene TRBJ2-1, with D possibly TRBD2 on 6 matching bases. From germline, CDR1 is DFQATT and CDR2 SNEGSKA (reference sequence). V was shortened by 2 bases and J by 0 bases, with 14 bases between the two germline ends. This CDR3 has 16 residues. CDR3 residues: CSARSFRESSYNEQFF. CDR3 DNA sequence: TGCAGTGCTAGATCCTTCCGGGAGAGCTCCTACAATGAGCAGTTCTTC.

The V and J genes are TRBV12-5 and TRBJ1-1; D uncertain. CDR1 LGHNT and CDR2 FRNRAP come from the germline V gene. Trimming stripped 6 bases from V and 6 bases from J, with 11 bases between. The CDR3 loop spans 12 amino acids. CDR3 sequence reads: CASGSEAPEAFF. The CDR3 DNA reads TGTGCTAGTGGCTCGGAGGCCCCTGAAGCTTTCTTT.

This clonotype appeared a few times. The chain combines TRBV12-3 or TRBV12-4 with TRBJ1-1; TRBD1 might be the D (5 bases). This CDR3 has 14 amino acids. Trimming shortened V by 5 bases and J by 4 bases, and 14 bases separated the two germline ends. CDR3 sequence: CASSPIGVGTEAFF. The CDR3 DNA reads TGTGCCAGCAGTCCCATAGGGGTAGGCACTGAAGCTTTCTTT.

Only a few counts were recorded for this clonotype. The chain is built from TRBV29-1 and TRBJ1-2, with 11 bases aligning to TRBD1. The germline V gene has CDR1 SQVTM and CDR2 ANQGSEA. This CDR3 spans 12 amino acids. The CDR3 loop reads CSADRGPGGYTF. The CDR3 nucleotides are TGCAGTGCGGACAGGGGGCCCGGCGGCTACACCTTC.

A few counts support this clonotype. The chain is built from TRBV20-1 and TRBJ1-2; the D is unclear. This CDR3 is 14 amino acids long. The V gene lost 3 bases and the J gene lost 1 base, with 12 bases spanning the gap. Per the germline V gene, CDR1 is DFQATT and CDR2 is SNEGSKA (reference sequence). Here the CDR3 DNA reads TGCAGTGCTAGTCCGTTGGGAAATAACTATGGCTACACCTTC. Protein sequence: CSASPLGNNYGYTF.

The chain joins TRBV6-2 or TRBV6-3 to TRBJ1-2, with 7 bases fitting TRBD1. The CDR3 has 14 residues. Germline values: CDR1 MNHEY, CDR2 SVGEGT. V was clipped by 7 bases and J by 4 bases; unmatched bases: 9. CDR3 sequence (DNA): TGTGCCAGCATCACGGGGGACAGCGCCTATGGCTACACCTTC. Translation: CASITGDSAYGYTF.

The table lists this clonotype with many counts. The chain combines TRBV6-6 with TRBJ2-5; D remains unclear. V shed 0 bases and J shed 1 base, with 6 bases lying between them. Germline CDR1 MNHNY, CDR2 SVGAGI (reference sequence). The CDR3 contains 14 residues. As DNA, the CDR3 is TGTGCCAGCAGTTACTCGGGGTTCCAAGAGACCCAGTACTTC. This codes for CASSYSGFQETQYF.

The chain recombines TRBV11-1 with TRBJ2-1; 9 bases are a match to TRBD1. Germline CDR1 is SGHAT and CDR2 is FQDESV (reference sequence). The CDR3 covers 16 residues. Germline trimming cut 4 bases from V and 3 bases from J; bases unmatched to any gene: 7. Here the CDR3 reads CASSSRDRAFYNEQFF. The CDR3 DNA sequence: TGTGCCAGCAGCTCGCGGGACAGGGCCTTCTACAATGAGCAGTTCTTC. Supplemented by reference TRBV11-1 and TRBJ2-1, the full variable domain reads EAEVAQSPRYKITEKSQAVAFWCDPISGHATLYWYRQILGQGPELLVQFQDESVVDDSQLPKDRFSAERLKGVDSTLKIQPAELGDSAMYLCASSSRDRAFYNEQFFGPGTRLTVL.

This clonotype was detected a few times. This rearrangement joins TRBV2 to TRBJ1-1; D not certain. CDR1 and CDR2 (germline): SNHLY, FYNNEI. Between the trimmed V and J ends, which lost 8 bases and 1 base, there was a span of 14 bases. CDR3 length: 14 amino acids. The chain's CDR3 is CASRSSYGNTEAFF. In nucleotides, the CDR3 is TGTGCCAGCCGAAGTAGCTACGGGAACACTGAAGCTTTCTTT.

With regard to this clonotype: It may be a read error: a sequence one base away is much more abundant. The chain carries TRBV7-2 and TRBJ2-3, with 11 nucleotides matching TRBD2. Per germline, CDR1 SGHTA and CDR2 FQGNSA. This CDR3 spans 14 amino acids. Trimming cost V 8 bases and J 1 base; bases outside gene matches: 2. CDR3 protein: CASRLAGRTDTQYF. The CDR3 DNA reads TGTGCCAGCCGACTAGCGGGGCGCACAGATACGCAGTATTTT.

V and J are TRBV5-1 and TRBJ2-5, with D possibly TRBD2 on 6 matching bases. The V gene's germline CDR1 is SGHRS and CDR2 YFSETQ. The ends were cut back, 3 bases at V and 4 bases at J, with 16 bases in the middle. CDR3 length: 15 amino acids. CDR3 in DNA: TGCGCCAGCAGCTGGGAGGCCAGGAGGACAGAGACCCAGTACTTC. As protein: CASSWEARRTETQYF.

The CDR3 reads CSARTREEQYF. In DNA, the CDR3 is TGCAGTGCTAGAACCCGGGAGGAGCAGTACTTC. The chain is built from TRBV20-1 and TRBJ2-7; TRBD2 is a possible D gene (6 bases). V shed 2 bases and J shed 7 bases, with 9 bases lying between them. The germline CDR1 and CDR2 sequences are DFQATT and SNEGSKA (reference sequence). The CDR3 loop spans 11 amino acids.

This clonotype was counted a few times. The chain joins TRBV12-3 or TRBV12-4 to TRBJ1-1; perhaps TRBD1 as D (6 bases). The germline V and J ends were trimmed by 6 bases and 3 bases, with 11 bases remaining between them. The CDR3 consists of 13 residues. The CDR3 DNA follows: TGTGCCAGCAGCCCTAGGGGGTACACTGAAGCTTTCTTT. Its translation is CASSPRGYTEAFF.

This clonotype was seen more than once but under ten times. The chain joins TRBV7-2 to TRBJ1-2, with TRBD1 identical over 9 bases. The germline V gene has CDR1 SGHTA and CDR2 FQGNSA. V lost 2 bases, J lost 8 bases, and 12 bases stayed unmatched. The CDR3 loop spans 16 amino acids. In DNA form, the CDR3 reads TGTGCCAGCAGCTTACATCCACAGGGGGCATCTGTCGGCTACACCTTC. This sequence encodes CASSLHPQGASVGYTF.

In its sample, this clonotype was seen a few times. CDR3 loop: CASQNTLDSYEQYF. The CDR3 DNA is TGTGCCAGCCAAAATACCCTGGACAGTTACGAGCAGTACTTC. The chain carries TRBV3-1 and TRBJ2-7; a weak D match, TRBD1 (6 bases). CDR1 is LGHDT, CDR2 YNNKEL, per germline (reference sequence). V was pared by 8 bases and J by 4 bases, with 18 bases between. The CDR3 has 14 residues.

This clonotype appeared once. The chain combines TRBV5-1 with TRBJ1-2; 7 bases are a match to TRBD1. The germline V gene has CDR1 SGHRS and CDR2 YFSETQ. The CDR3 totals 13 residues. The J segment lost 8 bases and the V segment lost 0 bases, leaving 4 bases of the junction unmatched. CDR3 region: CASSLEQGKGYTF. The CDR3 nucleotides are TGCGCCAGCAGCTTGGAACAGGGGAAAGGCTACACCTTC. The complete variable domain, with remaining parts taken from reference TRBV5-1 and TRBJ1-2, reads KAGVTQTPRYLIKTRGQQVTLSCSPISGHRSVSWYQQTPGQGLQFLFEYFSETQRNKGNFPGRFSGRQFSNSRSEMNVSTLELGDSALYLCASSLEQGKGYTFGSGTRLTVV.

The V and J genes are TRBV4-3 and TRBJ2-5; D might be TRBD1 (7 bases). Trimming pared 1 base from V and 4 bases from J, leaving 22 bases between. The CDR3 sequence is 18 residues long. Germline V gene data show CDR1 as LGHNA and CDR2 as YSLEER. The CDR3 region has the DNA TGCGCCAGCAGCCAAGCGGTAGCAGGGGGAGCGGGTTCAGAGACCCAGTACTTC. Residues: CASSQAVAGGAGSETQYF.

This clonotype occurred a few times. The chain joins TRBV20-1 to TRBJ1-2; D is uncertain. The CDR3 runs 12 residues. Looked up from germline, CDR1 is DFQATT and CDR2 is SNEGSKA (reference sequence). V shed 3 bases and J shed 4 bases, with 9 bases lying between them. CDR3 sequence: CSASGSAYGYTF. The CDR3 nucleotides are TGCAGTGCTAGTGGGTCAGCCTATGGCTACACCTTC.

In the case of this clonotype: The junction differs from germline at one of its ends, possibly a read error. V is TRBV11-3 and J is TRBJ2-3; 8 bases map to TRBD1. The CDR3 is 13 residues long. CDR1 SGHNT and CDR2 YENEEA come from the germline V gene. This CDR3 is CTSRRQGTPTQYF. The CDR3 DNA is TGTACCAGCAGACGACAGGGGACCCCTACGCAGTATTTT.

The chain recombines TRBV5-1 with TRBJ2-3; D might be TRBD2 (5 bases). The CDR3 sequence is 15 residues long. The germline CDR1 and CDR2 sequences are SGHRS and YFSETQ. V was shortened by 4 bases and J by 0 bases, with 12 bases between the two germline ends. The CDR3 reads CASSNPGISTDTQYF. The CDR3 DNA reads TGCGCCAGCAGCAACCCGGGGATTAGCACAGATACGCAGTATTTT.

This clonotype showed up many times. The J gene is TRBJ2-5, the V gene TRBV29-1; D may correspond to TRBD1 or TRBD2 (5 bases each). Trimming removed 0 bases at V and 5 bases at J, with 7 bases between. The CDR3 extends over 12 amino acids. Germline CDR1 reads SQVTM; CDR2 reads ANQGSEA. In nucleotides, the CDR3 is TGCAGCGTTGAAGAGAGGGGTGAGACCCAGTACTTC. This encodes CSVEERGETQYF.

This chain links TRBV5-1 with TRBJ1-1; D not resolved. This CDR3 contains 14 residues. Trimming pared 0 bases from V and 6 bases from J, leaving 12 bases between. Germline V gene lookup returns CDR1 SGHRS and CDR2 YFSETQ. CDR3 residues: CASSLDGENAEAFF. DNA of the CDR3: TGCGCCAGCAGCTTGGATGGGGAAAACGCTGAAGCTTTCTTT.